These 7 T cell receptor beta chains share one sample of origin, sequenced in a study of long-term antiretroviral therapy in people with HIV. They ran version v3.0 of the immunoSEQ assay at survey level. Some clones are missing from TCRdb's copy, which holds only in-frame ones; the method was immunoSEQ multiplex PCR. The sample shows tens of thousands of clones, more than 75% of them seen only once. The sample consisted of unsorted PBMCs, taken around 2.7 years before starting antiretroviral therapy. These receptor sequences come from a woman younger than 45 with HIV.

The chain couples TRBV5-1 to TRBJ2-5, with TRBD2 identical over 10 bases. Germline V gene lookup returns CDR1 SGHRS and CDR2 YFSETQ. V lost 4 bases to trimming and J lost 5 bases; unmatched junction nucleotides: 14. The CDR3 loop spans 17 amino acids. The DNA for the CDR3 is TGCGCCAGCAGCGGGGGCGCTAGCGGGGGCATAGTGGAGACCCAGTACTTC. Protein product: CASSGGASGGIVETQYF. Variable domain in full (rest from reference TRBV5-1 and TRBJ2-5): KAGVTQTPRYLIKTRGQQVTLSCSPISGHRSVSWYQQTPGQGLQFLFEYFSETQRNKGNFPGRFSGRQFSNSRSEMNVSTLELGDSALYLCASSGGASGGIVETQYFGPGTRLLVL.

The rearrangement links TRBV6-5 to TRBJ1-4; D is unresolved. The V end was cut by 0 bases, the J end by 7 bases, with 6 bases between. The CDR3 consists of 13 residues. The germline CDR1 and CDR2 sequences are MNHEY and SVGAGI. The DNA of the CDR3 is TGTGCCAGCAGTTACTCGATAGGTGAAAAACTGTTTTTT. Encoded protein: CASSYSIGEKLFF.

This chain joins TRBV6-5 and TRBJ1-1; no reliable D call. The CDR3 extends over 14 amino acids. CDR1 and CDR2 from the germline V gene are MNHEY and SVGAGI. Trimming took 2 bases from V and 0 from J, leaving 7 bases between them. CDR3 loop: CASSYGLMNTEAFF. CDR3 nucleotide sequence: TGTGCCAGCAGTTACGGACTCATGAACACTGAAGCTTTCTTT.

The gene calls are TRBV5-1 and TRBJ2-2; 7 nucleotides match TRBD1. This CDR3 is built from 15 residues. Per germline, CDR1 SGHRS and CDR2 YFSETQ. After removal of 4 bases from V and 0 bases from J, the junction contained 3 bases not matched to a gene. This chain's CDR3 is CASSTGTANTGELFF. Here the CDR3 DNA reads TGCGCCAGCAGCACCGGGACAGCGAACACCGGGGAGCTGTTTTTT.

The chain carries TRBV7-6 and TRBJ2-5; D unresolved. CDR1 SGHVS and CDR2 FNYEAQ come from the germline V gene. The V end lost 5 bases, the J end lost 4 bases, and 11 bases lay between the germline ends. There are 13 residues in the CDR3. CDR3 sequence: CASSPRYLETQYF. The CDR3, as DNA: TGTGCCAGCAGCCCGCGCTACTTAGAGACCCAGTACTTC.

The chain combines TRBV5-1 with TRBJ2-5; unclear D gene. Trimming left V 0 bases short and J 5 bases short, with 8 bases between. The CDR3 contains 13 residues. The germline gives CDR1 SGHRS, CDR2 YFSETQ. CDR3 in amino acids: CASSLGARETQYF. The CDR3 DNA reads as TGCGCCAGCAGCTTGGGGGCGCGGGAGACCCAGTACTTC.

This clone is a singleton in its sample. The chain carries TRBV10-3 and TRBJ1-6; the D gene is possibly TRBD1 (6 bases). The CDR3 has 14 amino acids. The ends were cut back, 0 bases at V and 11 bases at J, with 11 bases in the middle. Germline lookup yields CDR1 ENHRY and CDR2 SYGVKD. CDR3 in amino acids: CAISESGGFAPLHF. The CDR3 DNA is TGTGCCATCAGTGAGTCGGGGGGCTTCGCACCCCTCCACTTT.